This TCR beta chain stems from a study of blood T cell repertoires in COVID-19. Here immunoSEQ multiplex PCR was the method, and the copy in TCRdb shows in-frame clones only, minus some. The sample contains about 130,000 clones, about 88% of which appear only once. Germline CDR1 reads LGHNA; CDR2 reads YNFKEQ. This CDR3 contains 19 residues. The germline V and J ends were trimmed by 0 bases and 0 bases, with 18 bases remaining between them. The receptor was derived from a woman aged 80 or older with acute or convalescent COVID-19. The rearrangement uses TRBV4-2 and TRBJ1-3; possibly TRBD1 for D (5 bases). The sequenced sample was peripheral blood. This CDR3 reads CASSQDTRGSLSSGNTIYF. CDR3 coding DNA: TGTGCCAGCAGCCAAGATACACGGGGGAGCCTGAGCTCTGGAAACACCATATATTTT.